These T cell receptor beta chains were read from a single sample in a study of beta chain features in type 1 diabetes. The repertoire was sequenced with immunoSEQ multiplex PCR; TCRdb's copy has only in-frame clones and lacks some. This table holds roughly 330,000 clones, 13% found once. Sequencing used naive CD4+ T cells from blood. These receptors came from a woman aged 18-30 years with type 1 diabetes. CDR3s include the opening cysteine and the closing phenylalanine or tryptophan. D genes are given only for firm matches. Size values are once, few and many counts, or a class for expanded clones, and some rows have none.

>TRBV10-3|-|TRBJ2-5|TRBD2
CAISGDQSGLAETQYF
TGTGCCATCAGTGGCGATCAATCTGGACTAGCAGAGACCCAGTACTTC
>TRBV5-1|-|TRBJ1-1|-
CASSFYGAEAFF
TGCGCCAGCAGCTTTTATGGAGCTGAAGCTTTCTTT
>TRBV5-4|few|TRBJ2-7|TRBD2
CASSLSGGGYEQYF
TGTGCCAGCAGCCTTTCGGGAGGGGGCTACGAGCAGTACTTC
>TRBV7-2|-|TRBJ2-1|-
CASSRGLSSYNEQFF
TGTGCCAGCAGCCGCGGACTGAGCTCCTACAATGAGCAGTTCTTC
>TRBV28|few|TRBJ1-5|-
CASRTAGHIRSDQPQHF
TGTGCCAGCAGGACAGCAGGGCACATAAGGTCCGATCAGCCCCAGCATTTT
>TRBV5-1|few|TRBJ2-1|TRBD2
CASSLGLAVYNEQFF
TGCGCCAGCAGCTTGGGGCTAGCGGTGTACAATGAGCAGTTCTTC
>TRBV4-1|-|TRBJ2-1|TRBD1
CASSPGQGRNEQFF
TGCGCCAGCTCACCGGGACAGGGTCGAAATGAGCAGTTCTTC
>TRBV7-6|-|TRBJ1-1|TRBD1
CASSSGTGGNTEAFF
TGTGCCAGCAGTTCCGGGACAGGGGGCAACACTGAAGCTTTCTTT
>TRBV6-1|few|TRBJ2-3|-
CASISGGHRTDTQYF
TGTGCCAGCATCTCGGGGGGACACCGCACAGATACGCAGTATTTT
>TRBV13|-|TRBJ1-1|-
CASSLGGWGDTEAFF
TGTGCCAGCAGCTTAGGAGGATGGGGAGACACTGAAGCTTTCTTT
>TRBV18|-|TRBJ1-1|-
CASSPWGATEAFF
TGTGCCAGCTCACCTTGGGGAGCCACTGAAGCTTTCTTT
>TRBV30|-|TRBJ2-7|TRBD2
CAWSRSTSVFVYEQYF
TGTGCCTGGAGTAGGTCCACTAGCGTCTTTGTCTACGAGCAGTACTTC
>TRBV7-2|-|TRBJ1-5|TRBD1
CASSLVGQFNQPQHF
TGTGCCAGCAGCTTAGTGGGACAGTTCAATCAGCCCCAGCATTTT
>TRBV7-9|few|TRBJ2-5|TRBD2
CASSLTGTGTSGSRKTQYF
TGTGCCAGCAGCTTAACCGGGACAGGGACTAGCGGGAGTCGAAAGACCCAGTACTTC
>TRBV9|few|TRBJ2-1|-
CASSVGLNNEQFF
TGTGCCAGCAGCGTAGGACTTAACAATGAGCAGTTCTTC
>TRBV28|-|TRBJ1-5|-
CASSLGASGNQPQHF
TGTGCCAGCAGTTTAGGGGCTAGTGGCAATCAGCCCCAGCATTTT
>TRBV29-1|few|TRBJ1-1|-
CSAFEYTEAFF
TGCAGCGCATTCGAGTACACTGAAGCTTTCTTT